The clone carrying this TCR beta chain was counted at least ten times. The sample belongs to a study of beta chain features in type 1 diabetes. V was cut by 3 bases and J by 6 bases, with 10 bases left in between. The CDR3 runs to 13 residues. Per germline, CDR1 SEHNR and CDR2 FQNEAQ (reference sequence). Reverse transcribing all isolated RNA meant expressed TCRB transcripts were sequenced. Generated by immunoSEQ multiplex PCR, the TCRdb table keeps only in-frame clones and is missing some. The table shows over 150,000 clones, with 7.5% to 10% occurring only once. V usage is TRBV7-9 and J usage is TRBJ2-3; no reliable D call. This sequence was found in a man aged 18 to 29 in good health. Sequenced input: central memory CD4+ T cells from blood. In DNA form, the CDR3 reads TGTGCCAGCAGCTTGGGCGTACTGGATACGCAGTATTTT. Encoded protein: CASSLGVLDTQYF.